The entry below gives a single T cell receptor beta chain sequence along with its context. This CDR3 region has 15 residues. Per the germline V gene, CDR1 is LNHNV and CDR2 is YYDKDF (reference sequence). The V segment lost 0 bases and the J segment 7 bases; nucleotides outside the gene matches: 5. This specimen comes from a study of blood T cell repertoires in COVID-19. TCRdb keeps only in-frame clones here, not all; method: immunoSEQ multiplex PCR. Of roughly 230,000 clones listed, 88% are singletons. The rearrangement links TRBV15 to TRBJ2-1, with 8 bases that match TRBD2. This clonotype was sampled from a man between 65 and 79 years old with acute or convalescent COVID-19. The material sequenced was peripheral blood. CDR3 nucleotide sequence: TGTGCCACCAGCAGAGACGGGAGGGCCAATAATGAGCAGTTCTTC. Translated: CATSRDGRANNEQFF.